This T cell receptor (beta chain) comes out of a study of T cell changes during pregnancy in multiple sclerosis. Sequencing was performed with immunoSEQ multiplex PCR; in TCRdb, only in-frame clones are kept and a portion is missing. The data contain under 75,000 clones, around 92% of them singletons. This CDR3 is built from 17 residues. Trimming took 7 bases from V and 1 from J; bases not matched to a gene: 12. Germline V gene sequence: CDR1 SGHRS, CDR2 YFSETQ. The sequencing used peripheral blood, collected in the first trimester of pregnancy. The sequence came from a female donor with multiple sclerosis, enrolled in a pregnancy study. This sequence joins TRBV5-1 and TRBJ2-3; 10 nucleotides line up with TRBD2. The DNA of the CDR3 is TGCGCCAGCCGGGATAGCGGGAGGAGTTTCGGCACAGATACGCAGTATTTT. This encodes CASRDSGRSFGTDTQYF.